The next 25 T cell receptor beta chains were all read from a single sample in a study of control samples from healthy donors and cancer patients. This table comes from immunoSEQ multiplex PCR, and its TCRdb copy is limited to in-frame clones, with some not included. The sample has 120,000 or so clones; roughly 91% are singletons. The sequenced sample consisted of PBMCs. These receptors all stem from a man between 45 and 60 years old with head and neck cancer.

The rearrangement links TRBV7-2 to TRBJ1-4; no clear D. This CDR3 is built from 14 residues. Germline loops: CDR1 SGHTA, CDR2 FQGNSA. Deletions cut 2 bases from V and 5 bases from J, with 9 bases between. CDR3 nucleotide sequence: TGTGCCAGCAGCTTATTTATACCGAATGAAAAACTGTTTTTT. Encoded protein: CASSLFIPNEKLFF.

The V call is TRBV20-1, the J call TRBJ2-3, with D hard to call. From germline, CDR1 is DFQATT and CDR2 SNEGSKA (reference sequence). V lost 3 bases, J lost 4 bases, and 2 bases lay in between. The CDR3 has 10 residues. The CDR3 sequence is CSARSDTQYF. The CDR3 DNA follows: TGCAGTGCTAGGTCAGATACGCAGTATTTT.

V and J are TRBV4-2 and TRBJ2-1, with 7 bases that match TRBD1. The germline V gene encodes CDR1 LGHNA and CDR2 YNFKEQ. The ends lost 4 bases at V and 4 bases at J; junction bases unmatched: 1. This CDR3 contains 13 residues. This chain's CDR3 is CASSPTGYNEQFF. The CDR3 nucleotides are TGTGCCAGCAGCCCGACAGGGTACAATGAGCAGTTCTTC.

The chain carries TRBV10-3 and TRBJ1-2; no reliable D call. The CDR3 runs to 14 residues. Germline-derived CDR1 and CDR2 are ENHRY and SYGVKD. With 2 bases removed from V and 4 bases from J, the gap between germline ends came to 11 bases. DNA of the CDR3: TGTGCCATCAGTGAGGCGGGATATACCTATGGCTACACCTTC. It codes for CAISEAGYTYGYTF.

V gene TRBV7-2 combines with J gene TRBJ2-4; no firm D call. Germline values: CDR1 SGHTA, CDR2 FQGNSA. This CDR3 has 13 amino acids. Trimming removed 3 bases from V and 6 bases from J, with 9 bases in between. The CDR3 sequence: CASSFAGSNIQYF. For the CDR3, the DNA is TGTGCCAGCAGCTTTGCTGGGTCAAACATTCAGTACTTC. The full variable domain, with the rest looked up from reference TRBV7-2 and TRBJ2-4, is GAGVSQSPSNKVTEKGKDVELRCDPISGHTALYWYRQSLGQGLEFLIYFQGNSAPDKSGLPSDRFSAERTGGSVSTLTIQRTQQEDSAVYLCASSFAGSNIQYFGAGTRLSVL.

The V gene is TRBV24-1, the J gene TRBJ1-2; 7 bases are shared with TRBD1. The germline CDR1 and CDR2 sequences are KGHDR and SFDVKD. The CDR3 length is 14 residues. V lost 5 bases and J lost 5; bases outside the gene matches: 7. CDR3 DNA: TGTGCCACCAGTGCTCCGGGACAGCCGTATGGCTACACCTTC. It specifies CATSAPGQPYGYTF.

This rearrangement joins TRBV7-2 to TRBJ1-1; TRBD1 agrees at 7 bases. The CDR3 has 14 residues. From germline, CDR1 is SGHTA and CDR2 FQGNSA. After removal of 5 bases from V and 0 bases from J, the junction contained 3 bases not matched to a gene. Written as DNA, the CDR3 is TGTGCCAGCAGCCTGACAGGGTTGAACACTGAAGCTTTCTTT. Protein: CASSLTGLNTEAFF.

V is TRBV11-2 and J is TRBJ2-7, with 7 bases matching TRBD2. The CDR3 loop spans 14 amino acids. J was trimmed by 0 bases and V by 6 bases; bases with no gene match: 5. The V gene's germline CDR1 is SGHAT and CDR2 FQNNGV. The CDR3 loop is CASRPGGSSYEQYF. The DNA of the CDR3 is TGTGCCAGCAGACCCGGGGGGAGCTCCTACGAGCAGTACTTC.

The V and J genes are TRBV18 and TRBJ1-1; 7 nucleotides match TRBD1. The CDR3 is 17 residues long. From germline, CDR1 is KGHSH and CDR2 LQKENI. Trimming took 3 bases from V and 0 from J; bases not matched to a gene: 10. The CDR3 nucleotides read TGTGCCAGCTCACCGATACACGGGACAGATATGAACACTGAAGCTTTCTTT. Translating gives CASSPIHGTDMNTEAFF.

The rearrangement links TRBV5-4 to TRBJ2-7; D not resolved. The V end was cut by 0 bases, the J end by 6 bases, with 10 bases between. The CDR3 covers 13 residues. Germline V gene sequence: CDR1 SGHNT, CDR2 YYREEE (reference sequence). DNA for the CDR3: TGTGCCAGCAGCTTGGTAGGGATCCCCGAGCAGTACTTC. As protein: CASSLVGIPEQYF.

The J gene is TRBJ1-2, the V gene TRBV6-1; D gene uncertain. In germline, CDR1 is MNHNS, CDR2 SASEGT. The V gene lost 2 bases and the J gene lost 3 bases, with 19 bases spanning the gap. This CDR3 contains 17 residues. The CDR3 sequence: CASSERSWKIVDYGYTF. The CDR3 bases are TGTGCCAGCAGTGAAAGGTCTTGGAAAATAGTCGACTATGGCTACACCTTC.

The chain is built from TRBV30 and TRBJ1-2; 7 bases align to TRBD1. Germline V gene sequence: CDR1 GTSNPN, CDR2 SVGIG (reference sequence). V lost 5 bases, J lost 6 bases, and 9 bases stayed unmatched. The length of the CDR3 is 13 residues. CDR3 nucleotides: TGTGCCTGGGATACAGGGGCGTGGAATGGCTACACCTTC. This codes for CAWDTGAWNGYTF.

CDR3 sequence (DNA): TGTGCCAGCAGGCGCGTGCCGATCACAAGAAGTAACACTGAAGCTTTCTTT. Its translation is CASRRVPITRSNTEAFF. The V and J genes are TRBV5-4 and TRBJ1-1; no firm D call. CDR1 is SGHNT, CDR2 YYREEE, per germline (reference sequence). Trimming pared 5 bases from V and 2 bases from J, leaving 22 bases between. The CDR3 runs to 17 residues.

This chain uses TRBV5-4 with TRBJ1-1, with TRBD1 as a possible D gene (5 bases). Germline CDR1 is SGHNT and CDR2 is YYREEE (reference sequence). With 6 bases removed from V and 1 base from J, the gap between germline ends came to 16 bases. The CDR3 runs to 15 residues. The CDR3 sequence is CASNDLGGSNTEAFF. In nucleotides, the CDR3 is TGTGCCAGCAACGATCTCGGGGGGTCGAACACTGAAGCTTTCTTT.

The rearrangement joins TRBV11-3 to TRBJ2-7, with a weak D call TRBD2 (6 bases). This CDR3 contains 15 residues. Germline V gene data show CDR1 as SGHNT and CDR2 as YENEEA. The V end lost 1 base, the J end lost 4 bases, and 14 bases lay between the germline ends. CDR3 region: CASSLGAAGGYEQYF. The CDR3 nucleotides are TGTGCCAGCAGCTTAGGGGCAGCCGGGGGATACGAGCAGTACTTC.

V and J are TRBV5-4 and TRBJ1-2; 7 bases are shared with TRBD1. J was trimmed by 8 bases and V by 5 bases; bases with no gene match: 18. Germline V gene data show CDR1 as SGHNT and CDR2 as YYREEE (reference sequence). The CDR3 extends over 16 amino acids. Here the CDR3 DNA reads TGTGCCAGCAGTCTTCCGCCAACCGGGACAGTGGTCGGCTACACCTTC. Protein sequence: CASSLPPTGTVVGYTF.

This sequence joins TRBV30 and TRBJ1-2; no reliable D call. CDR1 is GTSNPN and CDR2 is SVGIG in the germline V gene (reference sequence). Trimming took off 3 bases at V and 6 bases at J, with 11 bases between the two ends. The CDR3 loop spans 12 amino acids. The CDR3, as DNA: TGTGCCTGGAGAGTTGGCCGGGATGGCTACACCTTC. Translating gives CAWRVGRDGYTF.

The chain recombines TRBV28 with TRBJ2-7, with 12 bases identical to TRBD1. The length of the CDR3 is 18 residues. Germline lookup yields CDR1 MDHEN and CDR2 SYDVKM. After removal of 7 bases from V and 0 bases from J, the junction contained 13 bases not matched to a gene. CDR3 DNA sequence: TGTGCCAGCAACCTCGCCGGGACAGGGGGCCCCTTCTCCTACGAGCAGTACTTC. Translating gives CASNLAGTGGPFSYEQYF. Full variable domain (missing parts from reference TRBV28 and TRBJ2-7): DVKVTQSSRYLVKRTGEKVFLECVQDMDHENMFWYRQDPGLGLRLIYFSYDVKMKEKGDIPEGYSVSREKKERFSLILESASTNQTSMYLCASNLAGTGGPFSYEQYFGPGTRLTVT.

The rearrangement links TRBV6-6 to TRBJ2-3, with D hard to call. CDR1 and CDR2 (germline): MNHNY, SVGAGI (reference sequence). V was clipped by 4 bases and J by 6 bases, with 11 bases between them. The CDR3 is made up of 13 amino acids. The CDR3 protein is CASSFRPGDTQYF. The CDR3 bases are TGTGCCAGCAGTTTCAGACCCGGGGATACGCAGTATTTT.

The chain couples TRBV29-1 to TRBJ2-2; TRBD2 aligns across 8 bases. With V trimmed by 4 bases and J by 0 bases, 7 bases remained unmatched. From germline, CDR1 is SQVTM and CDR2 ANQGSEA. This CDR3 is 16 amino acids long. CDR3 DNA: TGCAGCGTTGGGGGAAGGCGGGGGGCGAACACCGGGGAGCTGTTTTTT. It is translated as CSVGGRRGANTGELFF.

The chain employs TRBV18 and TRBJ1-5; D is unresolved. The CDR3 totals 13 residues. CDR1 KGHSH and CDR2 LQKENI come from the germline V gene. Trimming took off 5 bases at V and 4 bases at J, with 9 bases between the two ends. CDR3 in amino acids: CASSKGRNQPQHF. CDR3 nucleotides: TGTGCCAGCTCAAAGGGCAGGAATCAGCCCCAGCATTTT.

This clone occurred a few times. Within the sample, other DNA sequences also encode this same CDR3. The J gene is TRBJ2-5, the V gene TRBV5-1, with D tentatively TRBD1 (6 bases). The CDR3 is 13 amino acids. From germline, CDR1 is SGHRS and CDR2 YFSETQ. V was pared by 0 bases and J by 3 bases, with 6 bases between. The CDR3 protein is CASSLGTEETQYF. The DNA of the CDR3 is TGCGCCAGCAGCTTGGGGACAGAAGAGACCCAGTACTTC. Combining the CDR3 with reference TRBV5-1 and TRBJ2-5 gives the whole variable domain KAGVTQTPRYLIKTRGQQVTLSCSPISGHRSVSWYQQTPGQGLQFLFEYFSETQRNKGNFPGRFSGRQFSNSRSEMNVSTLELGDSALYLCASSLGTEETQYFGPGTRLLVL.

The V and J genes are TRBV6-4 and TRBJ2-3; D may correspond to TRBD1 or TRBD2 (6 bases each). The CDR3 totals 15 residues. Germline-derived CDR1 and CDR2 are MRHNA and SNTAGT. Trimming took 6 bases from V and 2 from J, leaving 15 bases between them. CDR3 in DNA: TGTGCCAGCAGCAGGAGGGGGGCGATCACAGATACGCAGTATTTT. This codes for CASSRRGAITDTQYF.

V and J are TRBV30 and TRBJ2-7; D is undetermined. Germline CDR1 GTSNPN, CDR2 SVGIG (reference sequence). Trimming removed 4 bases from V and 5 bases from J, with 9 bases in between. This CDR3 contains 11 residues. For the CDR3, the DNA is TGTGCCTGGAAGTGGGGTAACGAGCAGTACTTC. This translates into CAWKWGNEQYF.

The CDR3 region has the DNA TGTGCCAGCAGTTATGCAGGCTCCAATCAGCCCCAGCATTTT. This sequence encodes CASSYAGSNQPQHF. The chain joins TRBV6-6 to TRBJ1-5; D gene ambiguous. The V end was cut by 3 bases, the J end by 3 bases, with 9 bases between. The CDR3 spans 14 residues. Germline V gene sequence: CDR1 MNHNY, CDR2 SVGAGI (reference sequence).